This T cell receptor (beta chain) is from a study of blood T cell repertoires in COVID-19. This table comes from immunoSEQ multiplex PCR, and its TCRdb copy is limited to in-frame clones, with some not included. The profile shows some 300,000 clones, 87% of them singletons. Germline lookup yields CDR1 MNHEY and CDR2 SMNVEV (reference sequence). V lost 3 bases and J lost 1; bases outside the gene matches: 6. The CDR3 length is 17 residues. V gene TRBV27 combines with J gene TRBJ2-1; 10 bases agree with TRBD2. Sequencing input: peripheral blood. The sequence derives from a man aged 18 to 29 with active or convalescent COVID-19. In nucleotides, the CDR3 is TGTGCCAGCAGTTTCGCAGCTAGCGGGAGATCCTACAATGAGCAGTTCTTC. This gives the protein CASSFAASGRSYNEQFF.